The clone carrying this T cell receptor (beta chain) has just a few counts. V was shortened by 5 bases and J by 1 base, with 19 bases between the two germline ends. This CDR3 is 16 amino acids long. Looked up from germline, CDR1 is SGHRS and CDR2 is YFSETQ. The sample originates from a study of control samples from healthy donors and cancer patients. TCRdb's table, derived via immunoSEQ multiplex PCR, lists solely in-frame clones and lacks some. The sample holds some 99,000 clones; approximately 90% are singletons and the top ten take more than 3.5%. The chain has TRBV5-1 and TRBJ2-7, with D perhaps matching TRBD1 (7 bases). Sequenced material: blood. The TCR originated in a human donor in good health. The donor label of this sample is uncertain. In DNA form, the CDR3 reads TGCGCCAGCAGACCCGTCTGGTCAGGGGGGTCCTACGAGCAGTACTTC. It translates to CASRPVWSGGSYEQYF.